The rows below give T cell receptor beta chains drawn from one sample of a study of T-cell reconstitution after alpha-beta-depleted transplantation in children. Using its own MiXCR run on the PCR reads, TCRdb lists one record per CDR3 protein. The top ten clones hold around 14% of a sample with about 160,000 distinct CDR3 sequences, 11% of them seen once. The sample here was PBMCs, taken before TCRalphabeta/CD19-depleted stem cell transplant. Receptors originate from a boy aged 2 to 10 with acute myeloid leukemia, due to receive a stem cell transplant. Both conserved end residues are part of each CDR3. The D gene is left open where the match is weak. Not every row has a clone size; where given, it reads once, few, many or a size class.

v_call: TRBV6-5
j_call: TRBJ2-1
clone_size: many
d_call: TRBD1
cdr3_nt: TGTGCCAGCAGTACGGACAGGAGCTCCTACAATGAGCAGTTCTTC
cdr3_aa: CASSTDRSSYNEQFF

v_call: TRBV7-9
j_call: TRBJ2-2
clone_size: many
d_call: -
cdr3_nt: TGTGCCAGCAGCCGGCGCGCTACGAACACCGGGGAGCTGTTTTTT
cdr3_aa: CASSRRATNTGELFF

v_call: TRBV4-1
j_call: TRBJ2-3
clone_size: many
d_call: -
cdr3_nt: TGCGCCAGCCGGGGGGCTAGCACAGATACGCAGTATTTT
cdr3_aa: CASRGASTDTQYF

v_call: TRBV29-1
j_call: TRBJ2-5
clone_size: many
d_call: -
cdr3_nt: TGCAGCGTTGAAGGCCAGGGGACACTGGAGACCCAGTACTTC
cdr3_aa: CSVEGQGTLETQYF

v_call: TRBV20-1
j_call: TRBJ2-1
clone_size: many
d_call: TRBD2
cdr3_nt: TGCAGTCTGTCTCTAGTGCTCCGAGCGGGAGGCTCCTACAATGAGCAGTTCTTC
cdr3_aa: CSLSLVLRAGGSYNEQFF

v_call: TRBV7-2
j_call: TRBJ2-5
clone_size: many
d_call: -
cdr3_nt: TGTGCCAGCAGCTTAGTTACAGGGTATGAAGAGACCCAGTACTTC
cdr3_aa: CASSLVTGYEETQYF

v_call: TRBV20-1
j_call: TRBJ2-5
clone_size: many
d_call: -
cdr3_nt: TGCAGTGCTCGACTTAGCATACAAGGGGAGACCCAGTACTTC
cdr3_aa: CSARLSIQGETQYF

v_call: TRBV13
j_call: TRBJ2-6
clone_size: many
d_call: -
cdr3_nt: TGTGCCAGCAGCCTAGCTGACTACTCTGGGGCCAACGTCCTGACTTTC
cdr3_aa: CASSLADYSGANVLTF

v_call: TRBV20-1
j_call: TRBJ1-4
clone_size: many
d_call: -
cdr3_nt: TGCAGTGCAGGTGATAAGACTAATGAAAAACTGTTTTTT
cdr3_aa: CSAGDKTNEKLFF

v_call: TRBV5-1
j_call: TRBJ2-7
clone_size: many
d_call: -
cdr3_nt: TGCGCCAGCAGCAATAAAACTAGTTTCTACGAGCAGTACTTC
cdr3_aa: CASSNKTSFYEQYF

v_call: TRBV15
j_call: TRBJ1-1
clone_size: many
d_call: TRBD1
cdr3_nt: TGTGCCACCAGCAGGGGGACAGTAATAGAAGCTTTCTTT
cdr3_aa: CATSRGTVIEAFF

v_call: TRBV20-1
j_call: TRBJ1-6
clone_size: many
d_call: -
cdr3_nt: TGCAGTGCTAGCGTTGGGCGGGAGAATTCACCCCTCCACTTT
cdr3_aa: CSASVGRENSPLHF

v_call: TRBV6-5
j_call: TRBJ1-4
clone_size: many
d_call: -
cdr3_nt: TGTGCCAGCAGTTGGGACATCTGGGGTGAAAAACTGTTTTTT
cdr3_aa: CASSWDIWGEKLFF

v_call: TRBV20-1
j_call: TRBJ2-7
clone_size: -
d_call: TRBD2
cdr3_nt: TGCAGTGCTAGAAGTAGCGGGAGTATATTGGGGCACGAGCAGTACTTC
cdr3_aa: CSARSSGSILGHEQYF

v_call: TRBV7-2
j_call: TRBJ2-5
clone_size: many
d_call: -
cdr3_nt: TGTGCCAGCAGCTTAAACGGGTTCGGGGAGACCCAGTACTTC
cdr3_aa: CASSLNGFGETQYF

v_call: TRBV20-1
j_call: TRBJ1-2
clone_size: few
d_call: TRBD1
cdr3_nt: TGCAGTGCTAGAGATCTAGGACAGGGGGCTAATGGCTACACCTTC
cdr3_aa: CSARDLGQGANGYTF

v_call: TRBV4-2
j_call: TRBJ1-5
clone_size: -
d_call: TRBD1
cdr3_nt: TGTGCCAGCAGCCAAGCCATGGGACAGGGAAGCAATCAGCCCCAGCATTTT
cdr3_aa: CASSQAMGQGSNQPQHF

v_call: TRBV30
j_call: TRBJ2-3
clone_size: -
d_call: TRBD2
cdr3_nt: TGTGCCTCTCAGGGGACCTATAGCGGGAGTCGGGCAGATACGCAGTATTTT
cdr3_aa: CASQGTYSGSRADTQYF